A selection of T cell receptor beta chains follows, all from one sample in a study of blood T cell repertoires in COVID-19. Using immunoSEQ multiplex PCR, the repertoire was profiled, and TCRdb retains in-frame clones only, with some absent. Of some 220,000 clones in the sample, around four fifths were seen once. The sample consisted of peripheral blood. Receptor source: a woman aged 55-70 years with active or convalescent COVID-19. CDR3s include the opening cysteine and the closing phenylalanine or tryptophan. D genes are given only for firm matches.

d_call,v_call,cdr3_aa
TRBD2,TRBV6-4,CASSPRTSGGAQQFF
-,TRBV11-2,CASSLNGAALDNEQFF
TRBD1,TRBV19,CASSIVGGQVNGYTF
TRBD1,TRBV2,CAARGRTGWNEQFF
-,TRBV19,CASVTGKKAFF
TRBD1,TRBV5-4,CASSFGGGQGEKLFF
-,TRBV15,CATSRSIQDTEAFF
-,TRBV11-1,CASSSTGAVGNEQFF
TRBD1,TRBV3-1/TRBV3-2,CASSPSGGHSPLHF
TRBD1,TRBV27,CASSSTWTGTYGYTF
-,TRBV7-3,CASSFGGLSANEQFF
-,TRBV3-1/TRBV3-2,CASSQLAGLPGNTIYF
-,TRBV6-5,CASSFRQDTEAFF
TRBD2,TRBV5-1,CASSISSGGPIRTDTQYF
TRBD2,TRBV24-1,CATSDRDSGSGETQYF
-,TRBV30,CAWRERVGGAGELFF
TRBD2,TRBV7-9,CASTSPRTSGSEYEQYF
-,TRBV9,CASSPKGSGVGEQFF
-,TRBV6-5,CASRNPRAGSTQYF
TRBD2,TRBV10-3,CAISGGDQSTDTQYF
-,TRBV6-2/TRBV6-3,CASSYSNPGRTGELFF
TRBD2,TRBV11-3,CASTLTITSGRGETQYF
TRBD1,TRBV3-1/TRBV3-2,CASSETGGISPLHF
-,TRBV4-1,CASSQDPSFVTGELFF
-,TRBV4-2,CASSREGTYGYTF
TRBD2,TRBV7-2,CASSLSSGSPIF
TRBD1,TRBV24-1,CATSDRGQGLTLFDYTF
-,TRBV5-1,CASSLGDFNNEQFF
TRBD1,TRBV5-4,CASSRDRNSPLHF
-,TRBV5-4,CASSPGQSTDTQYF
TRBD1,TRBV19,CASSIGGTGNSPLHF
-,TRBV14,CASSQDPILGASYNEQFF
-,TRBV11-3,CASTPQADNEQFF
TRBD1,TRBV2,CASSKGADETQYF
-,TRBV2,CASTVSYEQYF
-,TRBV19,CASRQGFEKLFF
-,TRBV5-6,CASSRPRVNNEQFF
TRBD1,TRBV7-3,CASSANPGQGFTGELFF
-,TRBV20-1,CSVGQYGYTF
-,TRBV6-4,CASERRGGTGELFF
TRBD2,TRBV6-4,CASSEAGGSTDTQYF
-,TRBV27,CASSRLPPGTEAFF
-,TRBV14,CASSPRLRVAHDTQYF
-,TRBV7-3,CASSPGGRPDTQYF
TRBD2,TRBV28,CATAPGSGEYNEQFF
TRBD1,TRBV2,CASSVQGANNQPQHF
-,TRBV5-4,CASSSDTRWSSPLHF
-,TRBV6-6,CASSYGLASRTDTQYF
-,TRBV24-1,CATSDRRSTDTQYF
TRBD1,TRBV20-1,CSASGLGQGAGYEQYF
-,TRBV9,CASSESLQGLDTEAFF
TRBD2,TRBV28,CASSLVGRGNIQYF
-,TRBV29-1,CSTCELSYNEQFF
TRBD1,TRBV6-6,CASSSLGQGYEQYF
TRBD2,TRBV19,CASRDLAGGLQETQYF